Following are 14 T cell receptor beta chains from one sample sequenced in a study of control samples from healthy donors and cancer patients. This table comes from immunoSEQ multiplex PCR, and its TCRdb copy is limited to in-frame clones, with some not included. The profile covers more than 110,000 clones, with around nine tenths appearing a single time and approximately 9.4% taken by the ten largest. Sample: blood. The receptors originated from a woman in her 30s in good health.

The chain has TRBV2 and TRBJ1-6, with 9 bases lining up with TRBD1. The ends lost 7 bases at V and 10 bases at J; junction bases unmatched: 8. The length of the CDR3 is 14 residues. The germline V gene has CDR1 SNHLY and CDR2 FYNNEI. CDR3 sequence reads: CASTLDRGGSPLHF. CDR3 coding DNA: TGTGCCAGCACTTTGGACAGGGGAGGATCACCCCTCCACTTT.

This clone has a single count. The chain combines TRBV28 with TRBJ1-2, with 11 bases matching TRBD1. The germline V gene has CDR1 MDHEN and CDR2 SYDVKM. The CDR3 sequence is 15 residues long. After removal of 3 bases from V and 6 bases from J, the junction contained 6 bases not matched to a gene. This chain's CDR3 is CASSFRRTGGDGYTF. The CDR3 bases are TGTGCCAGCAGTTTCCGCCGGACAGGGGGCGATGGCTACACCTTC.

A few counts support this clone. Written as DNA, the CDR3 is TGTGCCAGTAGTCCCGACCGGACCTATAATGAAAAACTGTTTTTT. This gives the protein CASSPDRTYNEKLFF. The chain uses TRBV19 and TRBJ1-4; D unclear. Germline CDR1 LNHDA, CDR2 SQIVND (reference sequence). The ends were cut back, 5 bases at V and 4 bases at J, with 14 bases in the middle. The CDR3 has 15 residues.

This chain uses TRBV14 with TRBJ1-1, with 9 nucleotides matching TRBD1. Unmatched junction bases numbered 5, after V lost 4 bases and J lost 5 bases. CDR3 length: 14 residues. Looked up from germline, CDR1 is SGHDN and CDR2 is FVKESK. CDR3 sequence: CASSPGQGVTEAFF. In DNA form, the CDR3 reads TGTGCCAGCAGCCCGGGACAGGGTGTGACTGAAGCTTTCTTT.

This CDR3 reads CASSSRGRAGFAAEQYF. In DNA, the CDR3 is TGTGCCAGCAGCTCCCGCGGGAGGGCCGGATTTGCTGCCGAGCAGTACTTC. The chain couples TRBV7-9 to TRBJ2-7; 9 bases match TRBD2. Germline lookup yields CDR1 SEHNR and CDR2 FQNEAQ (reference sequence). The CDR3 extends over 17 amino acids. J was trimmed by 6 bases and V by 4 bases; bases with no gene match: 16. The variable domain in full, with the rest retrieved from reference TRBV7-9 and TRBJ2-7, is DTGVSQNPRHKITKRGQNVTFRCDPISEHNRLYWYRQTLGQGPEFLTYFQNEAQLEKSRLLSDRFSAERPKGSFSTLEIQRTEQGDSAMYLCASSSRGRAGFAAEQYFGPGTRLTVT.

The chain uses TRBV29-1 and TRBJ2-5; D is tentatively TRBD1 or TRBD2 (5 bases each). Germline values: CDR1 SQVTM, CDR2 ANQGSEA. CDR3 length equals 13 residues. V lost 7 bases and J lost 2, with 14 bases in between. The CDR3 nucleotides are TGCAGCGGGGTTGGGGACGATCAAGAGACCCAGTACTTC. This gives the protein CSGVGDDQETQYF.

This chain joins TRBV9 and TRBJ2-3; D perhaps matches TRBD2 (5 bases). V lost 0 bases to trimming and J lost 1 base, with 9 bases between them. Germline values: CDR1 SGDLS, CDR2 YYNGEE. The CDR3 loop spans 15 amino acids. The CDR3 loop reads CASSVDYGGTDTQYF. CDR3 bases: TGTGCCAGCAGCGTAGATTACGGGGGCACAGATACGCAGTATTTT.

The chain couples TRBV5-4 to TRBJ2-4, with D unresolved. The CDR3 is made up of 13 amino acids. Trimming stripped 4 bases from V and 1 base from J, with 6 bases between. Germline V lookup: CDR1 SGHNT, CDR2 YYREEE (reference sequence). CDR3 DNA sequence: TGTGCCAGCAGCCCGGGCGCCAAAAACATTCAGTACTTC. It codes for CASSPGAKNIQYF.

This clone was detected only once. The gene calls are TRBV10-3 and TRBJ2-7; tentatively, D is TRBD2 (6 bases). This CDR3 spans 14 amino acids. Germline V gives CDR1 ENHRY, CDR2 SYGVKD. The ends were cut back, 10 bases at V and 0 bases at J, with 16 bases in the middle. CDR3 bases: TGTGCCAGCGGAGCTAGCGATACCTCCTACGAGCAGTACTTC. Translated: CASGASDTSYEQYF.

CDR3: CASRDAGTSGRTGLYEQYF. The CDR3 region has the DNA TGTGCCAGCAGGGACGCCGGGACTAGCGGGAGGACTGGGCTCTACGAGCAGTACTTC. This chain connects TRBV2 to TRBJ2-7, with TRBD2 matching over 15 bases. The V and J ends lost 6 bases and 3 bases, in that order; junction bases with no gene match: 15. The CDR3 has 19 amino acids. Germline CDR1 and CDR2: SNHLY and FYNNEI.

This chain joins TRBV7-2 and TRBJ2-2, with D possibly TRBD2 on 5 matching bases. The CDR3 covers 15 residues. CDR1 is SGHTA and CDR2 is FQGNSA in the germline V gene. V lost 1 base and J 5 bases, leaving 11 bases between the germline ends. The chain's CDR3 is CASSLGLAQTGELFF. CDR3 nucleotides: TGTGCCAGCAGCTTAGGGCTAGCTCAAACCGGGGAGCTGTTTTTT.

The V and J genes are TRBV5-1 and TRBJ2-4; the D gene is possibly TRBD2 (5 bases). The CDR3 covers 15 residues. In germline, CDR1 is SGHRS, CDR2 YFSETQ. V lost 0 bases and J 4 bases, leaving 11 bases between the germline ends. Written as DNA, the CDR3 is TGCGCCAGCAGCTTGGAGTCCCGGGGTAAAAACATTCAGTACTTC. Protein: CASSLESRGKNIQYF. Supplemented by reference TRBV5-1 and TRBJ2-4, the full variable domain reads KAGVTQTPRYLIKTRGQQVTLSCSPISGHRSVSWYQQTPGQGLQFLFEYFSETQRNKGNFPGRFSGRQFSNSRSEMNVSTLELGDSALYLCASSLESRGKNIQYFGAGTRLSVL.

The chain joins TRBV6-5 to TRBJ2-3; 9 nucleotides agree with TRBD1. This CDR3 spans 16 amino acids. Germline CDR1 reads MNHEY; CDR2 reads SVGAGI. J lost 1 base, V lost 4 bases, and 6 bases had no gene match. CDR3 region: CASSLTTGGGTDTQYF. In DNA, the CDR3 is TGTGCCAGCAGTTTAACGACAGGGGGAGGCACAGATACGCAGTATTTT.

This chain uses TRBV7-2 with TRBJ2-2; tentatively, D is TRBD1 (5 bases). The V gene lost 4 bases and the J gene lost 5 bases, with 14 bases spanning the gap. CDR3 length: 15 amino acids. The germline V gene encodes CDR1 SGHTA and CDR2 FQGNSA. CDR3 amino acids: CASSSGQGSTGELFF. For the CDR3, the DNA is TGTGCCAGCAGCTCAGGGCAGGGTAGTACCGGGGAGCTGTTTTTT.